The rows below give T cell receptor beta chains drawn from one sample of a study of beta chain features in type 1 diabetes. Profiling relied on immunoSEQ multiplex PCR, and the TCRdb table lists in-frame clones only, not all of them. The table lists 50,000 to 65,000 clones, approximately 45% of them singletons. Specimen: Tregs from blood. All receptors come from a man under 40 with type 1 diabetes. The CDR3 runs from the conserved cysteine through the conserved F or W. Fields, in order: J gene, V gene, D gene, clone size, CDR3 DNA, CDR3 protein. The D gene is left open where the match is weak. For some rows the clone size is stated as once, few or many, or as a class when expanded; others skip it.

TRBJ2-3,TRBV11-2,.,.,TGTGCCAGCAGCTTGAGTAGAAGCACAGATACGCAGTATTTT,CASSLSRSTDTQYF
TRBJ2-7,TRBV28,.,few,TGTGCCAGCAGCCCTGACTGGAGCTCCTACGAGCAGTACTTC,CASSPDWSSYEQYF
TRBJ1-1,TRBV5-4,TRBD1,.,TGTGCCAGCAGCCGGACAGGGTCTAACACTGAAGCTTTCTTT,CASSRTGSNTEAFF
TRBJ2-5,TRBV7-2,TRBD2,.,TGTGCCAGCAGCCGCGGGACTAGCGGGTTGGAGACCCAGTACTTC,CASSRGTSGLETQYF
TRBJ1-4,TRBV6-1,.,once,TGTGCCAGCAGTGGCCTGAGATTCAGGGTTGACGAAAAACTGTTTTTT,CASSGLRFRVDEKLFF
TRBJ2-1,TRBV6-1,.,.,TGTGCCAGCAGAGGCGCCGGGAATGAGCAGTTCTTC,CASRGAGNEQFF
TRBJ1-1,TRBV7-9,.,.,TGTGCCAGCAGCTCCCTGTCGTCCTACGAAGCTTTCTTT,CASSSLSSYEAFF
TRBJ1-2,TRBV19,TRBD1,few,TGTGCCAGTACCGGACAGGCTTTCTATGGCTACACCTTC,CASTGQAFYGYTF
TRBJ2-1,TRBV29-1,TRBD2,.,TGCAGCGTTGTTAGCGGGAGGGCTACAGGTGAGCAGTTCTTC,CSVVSGRATGEQFF
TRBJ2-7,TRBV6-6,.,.,TGTGCCAGCAGTTCAACCGGGACAAGCTCCTACGAGCAGTACTTC,CASSSTGTSSYEQYF
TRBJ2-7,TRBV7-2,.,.,TGTGCCAGCAGCTTAGCGGGAGCCTCTTCGGTGCAGTACTTC,CASSLAGASSVQYF
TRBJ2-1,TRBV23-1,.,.,TGCGCCAGCAGTCAAACTAGGGTTAGCTACAATGAGCAGTTCTTC,CASSQTRVSYNEQFF
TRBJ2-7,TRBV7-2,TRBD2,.,TGTGCCAGCAGCGCAGCTAGCGGCTCCTACGAGCAGTACTTC,CASSAASGSYEQYF
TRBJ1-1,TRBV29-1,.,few,TGCAGCGTTGAAGATGGGACAAGTTACACTGAAGCTTTCTTT,CSVEDGTSYTEAFF
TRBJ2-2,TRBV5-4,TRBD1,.,TGTGCCAGCAGCTTCGGGACAGGGACAAACACCGGGGAGCTGTTTTTT,CASSFGTGTNTGELFF
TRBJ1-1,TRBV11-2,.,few,TGTGCCAGCAGCTTAGCGATAGGCGGGGGGTTGAACACTGAAGCTTTCTTT,CASSLAIGGGLNTEAFF
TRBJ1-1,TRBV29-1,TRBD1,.,TGCAGCGTGGACAGGGGAACCGAAGCTTTCTTT,CSVDRGTEAFF
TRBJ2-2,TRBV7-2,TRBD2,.,TGTGCCAGCAGCTCCCCAGCGGGAGGGGACACCGGGGAGCTGTTTTTT,CASSSPAGGDTGELFF
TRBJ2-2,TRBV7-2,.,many,TGTGCCAGCAGCACCGCTAGGACCGGGGAGCTGTTTTTT,CASSTARTGELFF
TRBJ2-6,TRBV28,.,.,TGTGCCAGCAGTAGAAAAAATCCTTGGACACAAAGTCGGGCCAACGTCCTGACTTTC,CASSRKNPWTQSRANVLTF
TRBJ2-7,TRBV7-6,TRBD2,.,TGTGCCAGCAGCGGGCGGGACCGGGCGGGAGGGCCTGGCGAGCAGTACTTC,CASSGRDRAGGPGEQYF
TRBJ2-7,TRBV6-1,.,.,TGTGCCAGCAGTGAGGGGGGTTGGACCTACGAGCAGTACTTC,CASSEGGWTYEQYF
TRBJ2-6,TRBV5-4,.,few,TGTGCCAGCAGGGCAGGGTTATCTGGGGCCAACGTCCTGACTTTC,CASRAGLSGANVLTF
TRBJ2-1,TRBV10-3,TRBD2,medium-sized,TGTGCCATCAGTGAGAGCGGGGACGGTTACAATGAGCAGTTCTTC,CAISESGDGYNEQFF
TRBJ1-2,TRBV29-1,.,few,TGCACCATCGGGGGCTATGGCTACACCTTC,CTIGGYGYTF
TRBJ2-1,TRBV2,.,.,TGTGCCAGCAGTCCCCGACTCCCAGGACAGAGCCGGGGTGAGCAGTTCTTC,CASSPRLPGQSRGEQFF
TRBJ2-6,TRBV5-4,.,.,TGTGCCAGCAGCTCGGCGACAGAGAGCGCTGGGGCCAACGTCCTGACTTTC,CASSSATESAGANVLTF
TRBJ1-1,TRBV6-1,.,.,TGTGCCAGCGATGCTTGGGGGGAGGGGTCTGAAGCTTTCTTT,CASDAWGEGSEAFF
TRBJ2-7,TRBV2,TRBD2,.,TGTGCCAGCACGGGGGGGGCCCTCGAGCAGTACTTC,CASTGGALEQYF
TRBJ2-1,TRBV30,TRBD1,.,TGTGCCTGGAGCCGACAGGGGGCTTATGAGCAGTTCTTC,CAWSRQGAYEQFF
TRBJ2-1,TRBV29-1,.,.,TGCAGCGGGTTCGGGGGGCCCTCCAGCTCCTACAATGAGCAGTTCTTC,CSGFGGPSSSYNEQFF
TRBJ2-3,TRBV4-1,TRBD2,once,TGCGCCAGCAGCCAAGGACCAGCGGGAGGGTGGGATACGCAGTATTTT,CASSQGPAGGWDTQYF
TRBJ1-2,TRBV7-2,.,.,TGTGCCAGCAGCTTTACGGGGATTGGCTACACCTTC,CASSFTGIGYTF
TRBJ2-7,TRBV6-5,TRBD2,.,TGTGCCACCCGAGTCCCCCGGGAGGGCTACGAGCAGTACTTC,CATRVPREGYEQYF
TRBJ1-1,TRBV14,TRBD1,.,TGTGCCAGCAGCCCCTTACCAGGGGGCCGTGAAGCTTTCTTT,CASSPLPGGREAFF
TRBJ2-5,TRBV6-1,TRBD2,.,TGTGCCAGCAGACAAATAGCGGGAGCAGAGACCCAGTACTTC,CASRQIAGAETQYF
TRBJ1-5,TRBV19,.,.,TGTGCCAGTAGCTCTAGCCCGCATCAGCCCCAGCATTTT,CASSSSPHQPQHF
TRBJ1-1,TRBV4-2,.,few,TGTGCCAGCAGCCAAGATAAAGGACAGTGGAACACTGAAGCTTTCTTT,CASSQDKGQWNTEAFF
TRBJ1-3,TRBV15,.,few,TGTGCCACCAGCAGAGACCGGTTCTCTGGAAACACCATATATTTT,CATSRDRFSGNTIYF
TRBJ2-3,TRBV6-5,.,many,TGTGCCAGCAGTTACTCGGGGGCGGCCGCAGATACGCAGTATTTT,CASSYSGAAADTQYF
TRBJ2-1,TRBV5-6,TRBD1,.,TGTGCCAGCAGCTCTAGGACAGGGATCTTGCATGAGCAGTTCTTC,CASSSRTGILHEQFF
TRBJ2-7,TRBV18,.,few,TGTGCCAGCTCACCACCGGGCAGGGGAGACGAGCAGTACTTC,CASSPPGRGDEQYF